The clone carrying this T cell receptor beta chain was seen more than once but under ten times. Its matching antigen is unknown. TCRdb processed the 5' RACE reads anew with MiXCR; each CDR3 protein has one entry. The data show around 550,000 distinct CDR3 sequences, with 13% to 15% seen just once and 0.44% held by the top ten. The sample is drawn from a study of identical twins. Study observations and caveats: While abundant cord blood beta clonotypes carried fewer insertions, memory repertoires showed no such pattern. Monozygotic twin pairs showed more out-of-frame TCR alpha sharing than models estimated.

A further study also used this sample, focusing on yellow fever vaccine responses in identical twins.

Sequences were obtained from CD4+ T cells sorted from blood. The TCR comes from a woman aged 18-35 years in good health.

CDR3 region: CSVNVGLAGGGYQETQYF. DNA of the CDR3: TGCAGTGTTAACGTCGGGCTAGCGGGGGGCGGGTACCAAGAGACCCAGTACTTC. The chain is built from TRBV20-1 and TRBJ2-5; TRBD2 aligns across 11 bases. Germline V gives CDR1 DFQATT, CDR2 SNEGSKA (reference sequence). The length of the CDR3 is 18 residues. V shed 7 bases, J shed 0 bases, and the junction held 16 bases outside the gene matches.